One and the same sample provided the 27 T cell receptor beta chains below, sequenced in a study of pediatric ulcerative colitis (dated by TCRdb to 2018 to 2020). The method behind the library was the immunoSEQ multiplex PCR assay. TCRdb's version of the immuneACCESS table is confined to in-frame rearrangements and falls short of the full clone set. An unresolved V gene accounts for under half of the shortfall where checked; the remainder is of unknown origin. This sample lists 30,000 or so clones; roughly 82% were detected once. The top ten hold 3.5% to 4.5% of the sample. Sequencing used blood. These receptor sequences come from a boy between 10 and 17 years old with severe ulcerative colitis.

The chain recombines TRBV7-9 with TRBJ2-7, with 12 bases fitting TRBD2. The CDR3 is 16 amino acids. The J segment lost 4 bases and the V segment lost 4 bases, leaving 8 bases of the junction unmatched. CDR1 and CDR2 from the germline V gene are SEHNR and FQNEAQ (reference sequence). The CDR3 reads CASSSRLAGGQYEQYF. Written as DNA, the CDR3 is TGTGCCAGCAGCTCAAGGCTAGCGGGGGGGCAGTACGAGCAGTACTTC.

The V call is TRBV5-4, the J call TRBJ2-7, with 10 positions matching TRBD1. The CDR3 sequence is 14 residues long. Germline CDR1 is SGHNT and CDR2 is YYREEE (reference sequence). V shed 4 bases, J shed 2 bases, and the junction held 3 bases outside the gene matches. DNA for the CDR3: TGTGCCAGCAGCCAAGGGACAGGGGCCTACGAGCAGTACTTC. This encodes CASSQGTGAYEQYF.

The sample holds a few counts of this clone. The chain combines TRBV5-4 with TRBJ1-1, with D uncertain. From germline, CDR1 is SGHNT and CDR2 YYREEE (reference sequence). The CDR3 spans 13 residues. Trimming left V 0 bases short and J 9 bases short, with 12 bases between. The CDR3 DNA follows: TGTGCCAGCAGCTTGGTGTCCGGAGGAAAAGCTTTCTTT. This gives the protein CASSLVSGGKAFF.

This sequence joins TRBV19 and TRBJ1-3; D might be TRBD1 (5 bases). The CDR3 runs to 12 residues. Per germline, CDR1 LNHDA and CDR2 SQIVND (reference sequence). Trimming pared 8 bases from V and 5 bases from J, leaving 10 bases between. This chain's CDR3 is CASCAGRNTIYF. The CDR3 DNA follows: TGTGCCAGTTGTGCAGGGCGAAACACCATATATTTT.

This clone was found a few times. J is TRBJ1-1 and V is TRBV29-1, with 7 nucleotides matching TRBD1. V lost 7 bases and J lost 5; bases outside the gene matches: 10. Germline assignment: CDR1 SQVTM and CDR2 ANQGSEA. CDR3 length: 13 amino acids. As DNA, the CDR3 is TGCAGCGCGGCAGGGGGATCGCGGACTGAAGCTTTCTTT. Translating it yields CSAAGGSRTEAFF. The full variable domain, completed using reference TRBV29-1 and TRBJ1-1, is SAVISQKPSRDICQRGTSLTIQCQVDSQVTMMFWYRQQPGQSLTLIATANQGSEATYESGFVIDKFPISRPNLTFSTLTVSNMSPEDSSIYLCSAAGGSRTEAFFGQGTRLTVV.

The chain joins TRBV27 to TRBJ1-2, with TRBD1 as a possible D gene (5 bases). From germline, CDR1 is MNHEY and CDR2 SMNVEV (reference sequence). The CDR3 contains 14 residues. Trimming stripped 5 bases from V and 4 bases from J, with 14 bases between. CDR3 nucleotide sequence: TGTGCCAGCAGTGGATTAGGGCAGGGCTATGGCTACACCTTC. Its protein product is CASSGLGQGYGYTF.

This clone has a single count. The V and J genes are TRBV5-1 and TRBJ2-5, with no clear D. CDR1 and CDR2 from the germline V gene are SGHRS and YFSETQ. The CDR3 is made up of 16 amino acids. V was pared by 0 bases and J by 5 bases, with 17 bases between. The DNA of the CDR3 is TGCGCCAGCAGCTTGGGAGGTCAGATAAGTTTCGAGACCCAGTACTTC. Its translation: CASSLGGQISFETQYF.

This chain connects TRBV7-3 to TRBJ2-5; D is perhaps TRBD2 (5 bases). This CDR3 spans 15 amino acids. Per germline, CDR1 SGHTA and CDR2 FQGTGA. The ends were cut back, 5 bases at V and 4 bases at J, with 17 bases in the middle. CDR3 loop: CASSPGVGWGETQYF. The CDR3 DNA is TGTGCCAGCAGCCCCGGGGTGGGTTGGGGAGAGACCCAGTACTTC.

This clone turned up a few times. CDR3 loop: CAWSRNGNQPQHF. In DNA, the CDR3 is TGTGCCTGGAGTAGGAATGGCAATCAGCCCCAGCATTTT. The V and J genes are TRBV30 and TRBJ1-5, with D unclear. This CDR3 has 13 residues. The germline V and J ends were trimmed by 2 bases and 2 bases, with 7 bases remaining between them. Germline-derived CDR1 and CDR2 are GTSNPN and SVGIG (reference sequence).

CDR3 residues: CASSLAGVAYGYTF. CDR3 bases: TGTGCCAGCAGCTTAGCAGGGGTCGCCTATGGCTACACCTTC. The chain employs TRBV7-2 and TRBJ1-2; possibly TRBD1 for D (5 bases). Germline values: CDR1 SGHTA, CDR2 FQGNSA. V dropped 0 bases and J dropped 4 bases, with 9 bases sitting between them. The CDR3 is made up of 14 amino acids.

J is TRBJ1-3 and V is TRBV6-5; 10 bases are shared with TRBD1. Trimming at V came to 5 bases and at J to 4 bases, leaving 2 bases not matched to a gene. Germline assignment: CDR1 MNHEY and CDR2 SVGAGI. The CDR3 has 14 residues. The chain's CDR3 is CASSLGQGGNTIYF. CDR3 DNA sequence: TGTGCCAGCAGTCTGGGACAGGGGGGAAACACCATATATTTT.

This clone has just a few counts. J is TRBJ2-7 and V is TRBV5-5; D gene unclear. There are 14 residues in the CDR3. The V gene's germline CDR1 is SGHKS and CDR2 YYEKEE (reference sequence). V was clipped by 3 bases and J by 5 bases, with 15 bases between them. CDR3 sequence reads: CASSSGVSRDEQYF. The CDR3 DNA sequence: TGTGCCAGCAGCTCTGGGGTTTCACGGGACGAGCAGTACTTC. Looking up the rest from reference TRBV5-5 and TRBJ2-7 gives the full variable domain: DAGVTQSPTHLIKTRGQQVTLRCSPISGHKSVSWYQQVLGQGPQFIFQYYEKEERGRGNFPDRFSARQFPNYSSELNVNALLLGDSALYLCASSSGVSRDEQYFGPGTRLTVT.

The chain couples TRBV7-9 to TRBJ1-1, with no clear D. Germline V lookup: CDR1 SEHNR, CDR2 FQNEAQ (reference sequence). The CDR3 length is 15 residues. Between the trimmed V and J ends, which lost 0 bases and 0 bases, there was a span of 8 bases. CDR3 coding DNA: TGTGCCAGCAGCTTAGCGACGGGAATGAACACTGAAGCTTTCTTT. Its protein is CASSLATGMNTEAFF.

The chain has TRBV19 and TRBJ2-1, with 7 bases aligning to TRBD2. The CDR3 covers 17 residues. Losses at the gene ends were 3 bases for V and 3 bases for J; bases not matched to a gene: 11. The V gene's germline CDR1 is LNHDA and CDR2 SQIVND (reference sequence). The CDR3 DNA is TGTGCCAGTAGTATTTCGTCCGGGACTAACTACTACAATGAGCAGTTCTTC. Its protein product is CASSISSGTNYYNEQFF.

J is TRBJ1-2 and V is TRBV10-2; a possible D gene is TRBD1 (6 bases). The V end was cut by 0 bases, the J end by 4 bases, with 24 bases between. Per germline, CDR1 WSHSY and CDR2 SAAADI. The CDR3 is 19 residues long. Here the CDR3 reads CASSESTRGGGHSVYGYTF. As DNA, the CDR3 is TGCGCCAGCAGTGAGTCGACCAGGGGTGGAGGGCATTCGGTCTATGGCTACACCTTC.

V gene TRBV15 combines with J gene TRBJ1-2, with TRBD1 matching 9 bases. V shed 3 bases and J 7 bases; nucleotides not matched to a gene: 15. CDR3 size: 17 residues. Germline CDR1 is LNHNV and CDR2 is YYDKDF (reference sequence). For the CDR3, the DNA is TGTGCCACCAGCAGGGCGAAAAGTCCGACAGGGGGGGGTGGCTACACCTTC. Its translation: CATSRAKSPTGGGGYTF.

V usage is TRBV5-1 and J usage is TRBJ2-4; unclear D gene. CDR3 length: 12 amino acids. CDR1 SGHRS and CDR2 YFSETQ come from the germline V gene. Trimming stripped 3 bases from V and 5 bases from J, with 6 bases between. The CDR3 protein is CASSSTQNIQYF. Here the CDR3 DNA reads TGCGCCAGCAGCTCGACTCAAAACATTCAGTACTTC.

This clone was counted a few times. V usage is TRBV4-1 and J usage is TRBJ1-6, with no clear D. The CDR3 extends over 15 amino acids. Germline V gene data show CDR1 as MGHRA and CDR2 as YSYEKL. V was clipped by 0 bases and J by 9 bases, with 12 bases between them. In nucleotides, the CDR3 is TGCGCCAGCAGCCAAGAGGGCTCAAGAGGTTCACCCCTCCACTTT. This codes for CASSQEGSRGSPLHF.

CDR3 DNA: TGTGCTAGTGCCTTTTTCCTCGCGGCCTCCTACAATGAGCAGTTCTTC. Translated: CASAFFLAASYNEQFF. The rearrangement links TRBV12-5 to TRBJ2-1; no reliable D call. CDR3 size: 16 residues. The germline V gene encodes CDR1 LGHNT and CDR2 FRNRAP. V gave up 7 bases and J gave up 0 bases, with 16 bases separating them.

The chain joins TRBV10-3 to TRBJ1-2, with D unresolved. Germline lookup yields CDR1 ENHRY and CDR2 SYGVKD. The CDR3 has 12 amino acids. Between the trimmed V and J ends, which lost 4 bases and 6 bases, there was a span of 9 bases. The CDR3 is CAISVAGHGYTF. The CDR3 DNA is TGTGCCATCAGTGTTGCCGGGCATGGCTACACCTTC.

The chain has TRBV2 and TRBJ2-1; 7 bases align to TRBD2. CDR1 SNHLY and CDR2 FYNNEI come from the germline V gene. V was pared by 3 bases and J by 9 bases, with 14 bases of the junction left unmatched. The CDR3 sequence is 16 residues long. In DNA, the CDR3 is TGTGCCAGCAGTGAGGCTGGGAGGGTGCAGTTTAGTGAGCAGTTCTTC. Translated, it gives CASSEAGRVQFSEQFF.

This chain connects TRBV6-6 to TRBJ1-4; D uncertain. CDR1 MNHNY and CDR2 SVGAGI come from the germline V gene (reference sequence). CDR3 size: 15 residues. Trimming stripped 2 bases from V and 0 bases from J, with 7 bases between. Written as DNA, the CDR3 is TGTGCCAGCAGTTACGAGGGAGCAACTAATGAAAAACTGTTTTTT. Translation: CASSYEGATNEKLFF.

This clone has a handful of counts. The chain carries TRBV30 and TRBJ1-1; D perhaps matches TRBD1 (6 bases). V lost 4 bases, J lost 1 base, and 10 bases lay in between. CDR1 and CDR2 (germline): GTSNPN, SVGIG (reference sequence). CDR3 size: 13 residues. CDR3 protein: CAWNKDRNTEAFF. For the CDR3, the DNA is TGTGCCTGGAACAAGGACAGGAACACTGAAGCTTTCTTT.

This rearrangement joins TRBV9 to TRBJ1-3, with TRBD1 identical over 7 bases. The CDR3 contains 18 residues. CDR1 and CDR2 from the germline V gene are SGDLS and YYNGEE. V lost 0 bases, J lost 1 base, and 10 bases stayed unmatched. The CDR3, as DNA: TGTGCCAGCAGCGTAGATGTCCGGGGACAGCTATCTGGAAACACCATATATTTT. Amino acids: CASSVDVRGQLSGNTIYF.

In nucleotides, the CDR3 is TGTGCCAGCAGCGGCCACCCGCAGGCGAGCACAGATACGCAGTATTTT. This codes for CASSGHPQASTDTQYF. The J gene is TRBJ2-3, the V gene TRBV9; D gene uncertain. Trimming took 3 bases from V and 0 from J, leaving 14 bases between them. This CDR3 spans 16 amino acids. From germline, CDR1 is SGDLS and CDR2 YYNGEE.

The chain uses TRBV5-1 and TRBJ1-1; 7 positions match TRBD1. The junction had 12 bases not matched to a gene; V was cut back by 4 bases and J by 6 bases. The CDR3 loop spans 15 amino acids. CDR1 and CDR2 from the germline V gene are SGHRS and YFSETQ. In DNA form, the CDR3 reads TGCGCCAGCAGCGGCACACAGGGGAGAGTATCTGAAGCTTTCTTT. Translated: CASSGTQGRVSEAFF.

CDR3 protein: CASSIGRGAQRNYGYTF. In nucleotides, the CDR3 is TGTGCCAGTAGTATCGGCAGGGGGGCGCAGCGGAACTATGGCTACACCTTC. The chain recombines TRBV19 with TRBJ1-2; 7 bases match TRBD1. Germline loops: CDR1 LNHDA, CDR2 SQIVND (reference sequence). The CDR3 covers 17 residues. The V gene end was trimmed by 3 bases and the J gene end by 2 bases; junction bases not matched to a gene: 12.